The 26 T cell receptor beta chains reported below all come from one sample, sequenced in a study of neurological immune-mediated disorders. MiXCR was run by TCRdb on the 5' RACE reads, yielding one entry per CDR3 protein. The sample records approximately 100,000 distinct CDR3 sequences, roughly 3.5% being singletons. The specimen was PBMCs. The receptors shown here come from a woman younger than 30 with multiple sclerosis.

With regard to this clonotype: Given a much more abundant clone one base away, this may be a read error. This chain links TRBV20-1 with TRBJ2-5; TRBD2 matches at 7 bases. Germline assignment: CDR1 DFQATT and CDR2 SNEGSKA (reference sequence). This CDR3 comprises 16 residues. V lost 2 bases, J lost 8 bases, and 17 bases stayed unmatched. CDR3 nucleotide sequence: TGCAGTGCTAGATGGCCCTCCCGGGGGGAGTGGGATACCCAGTACTTC. Amino acids: CSARWPSRGEWDTQYF.

On this clonotype itself: A much larger clone differs by one base, so this may be a read error. The genes are TRBV7-2 and TRBJ2-1; D is unclear. Germline-derived CDR1 and CDR2 are SGHTA and FQGNSA. Trimming removed 10 bases at V and 2 bases at J, with 9 bases between. The length of the CDR3 is 12 residues. Here the CDR3 reads CATGKAYNEQFF. CDR3 sequence (DNA): TGTGCCACCGGCAAAGCCTACAATGAGCAGTTCTTC.

This clonotype has a count of ten or more. The J gene is TRBJ2-7, the V gene TRBV11-1; D may correspond to TRBD1 or TRBD2 (5 bases each). The V end lost 5 bases, the J end lost 2 bases, and 16 bases lay between the germline ends. CDR3 length: 15 amino acids. CDR1 is SGHAT and CDR2 is FQDESV in the germline V gene (reference sequence). This chain's CDR3 is CASSLAGTGPYEQYF. The CDR3 bases are TGTGCCAGCAGCCTGGCCGGGACGGGACCCTACGAGCAGTACTTC.

This clonotype was counted between two and nine times. V is TRBV18 and J is TRBJ2-7; TRBD2 aligns across 10 bases. This CDR3 has 14 amino acids. Trimming cost V 3 bases and J 6 bases; bases outside gene matches: 5. Looked up from germline, CDR1 is KGHSH and CDR2 is LQKENI. Here the CDR3 DNA reads TGTGCCAGCTCACCGGATAGCGGGGGGATCGAGCAGTACTTC. This encodes CASSPDSGGIEQYF.

This clonotype was seen ten or more times. The chain combines TRBV4-1 with TRBJ2-7; 12 bases align to TRBD2. Germline-derived CDR1 and CDR2 are MGHRA and YSYEKL. The CDR3 is 19 residues long. V trimming: 0 bases; J trimming: 0 bases; junction bases outside the gene matches: 9. The CDR3 DNA reads TGCGCCAGCAGCCAAGATGTGCCTAGCGGGGGGGTTGTCTCCTACGAGCAGTACTTC. This sequence encodes CASSQDVPSGGVVSYEQYF.

In this sample, this clonotype turned up many times. This sequence joins TRBV7-6 and TRBJ2-2; D is unresolved. Between the trimmed V and J ends, which lost 4 bases and 3 bases, there was a span of 9 bases. CDR3 length: 14 amino acids. Germline-derived CDR1 and CDR2 are SGHVS and FNYEAQ. CDR3 region: CASSSRTYTGELFF. The CDR3 coding sequence is TGTGCCAGCAGCTCCCGGACCTACACCGGGGAGCTGTTTTTT.

This clonotype was observed many times. The chain joins TRBV5-1 to TRBJ2-1; 11 nucleotides agree with TRBD1. CDR3 length: 16 amino acids. V was pared by 0 bases and J by 8 bases, with 7 bases of the junction left unmatched. Germline CDR1 is SGHRS and CDR2 is YFSETQ. This CDR3 reads CASSLALGQGAHEQFF. CDR3 in DNA: TGCGCCAGCAGCTTGGCCCTCGGACAGGGGGCGCATGAGCAGTTCTTC.

Ten or more counts support this clonotype. The chain has TRBV29-1 and TRBJ2-5; tentatively, D is TRBD1 (6 bases). Germline V gene lookup returns CDR1 SQVTM and CDR2 ANQGSEA. With 4 bases removed from V and 2 bases from J, the gap between germline ends came to 14 bases. This CDR3 spans 14 amino acids. The CDR3 here is CSVVFQGQQETQYF. In nucleotides, the CDR3 is TGCAGCGTTGTGTTTCAGGGGCAGCAAGAGACCCAGTACTTC.

This clonotype was observed at least ten times. CDR3 residues: CASSQQGQGAMGQFF. The CDR3 DNA reads as TGCGCCAGCAGCCAACAGGGACAGGGGGCTATGGGGCAGTTCTTC. The genes are TRBV5-1 and TRBJ2-1; 12 bases align to TRBD1. Germline CDR1 reads SGHRS; CDR2 reads YFSETQ. V gave up 4 bases and J gave up 12 bases; unmatched junction bases: 11. This CDR3 has 15 amino acids.

This clonotype was observed many times. This CDR3 reads CASSFNNQPQHF. In nucleotides, the CDR3 is TGTGCCAGCAGCTTTAACAATCAGCCCCAGCATTTT. This chain links TRBV7-9 with TRBJ1-5, with unresolved D. The V gene lost 3 bases and the J gene lost 3 bases, with 3 bases spanning the gap. The V gene's germline CDR1 is SEHNR and CDR2 FQNEAQ (reference sequence). The CDR3 contains 12 residues.

This clonotype was picked up many times. The V call is TRBV12-3 or TRBV12-4, the J call TRBJ2-5; perhaps D is TRBD1 or TRBD2 (5 bases each). CDR3 length equals 16 residues. The ends were cut back, 3 bases at V and 5 bases at J, with 19 bases in the middle. The DNA of the CDR3 is TGTGCCAGCAGTTTTTTAGGTCGGGGCAGAGCGGAGACCCAGTACTTC. Its translation: CASSFLGRGRAETQYF.

In this sample, this clonotype turned up many times. The rearrangement uses TRBV4-1 and TRBJ2-7, with a possible D match to TRBD1 (6 bases). V lost 4 bases, J lost 2 bases, and 12 bases lay in between. The germline CDR1 and CDR2 sequences are MGHRA and YSYEKL. This CDR3 has 14 amino acids. The CDR3 DNA sequence: TGCGCCAGCAGCCCAAGGGGGTGGGCCTACGAGCAGTACTTC. Protein: CASSPRGWAYEQYF.

This clonotype was detected ten times or more. Its ends do not fully match the called genes, so a read error is possible. The CDR3 region is CASSLTDRGNSGYTF. The CDR3 DNA reads TGTGCCAGCAGCTTGACGGACAGGGGGAACTCTGGCTACACCTTC. The chain is built from TRBV7-9 and TRBJ1-2; 10 bases fit TRBD1. The CDR3 totals 15 residues. CDR1 SEHNR and CDR2 FQNEAQ come from the germline V gene (reference sequence).

This clonotype was recorded at least ten times. V usage is TRBV5-6 and J usage is TRBJ2-5; 8 positions match TRBD2. Looked up from germline, CDR1 is SGHDT and CDR2 is YYEEEE. This CDR3 contains 16 residues. Trimming cost V 1 base and J 5 bases; bases outside gene matches: 10. The CDR3 bases are TGTGCCAGCAGCTTGATCACTAGCGGACAAGAGGAGACCCAGTACTTC. Translation: CASSLITSGQEETQYF.

This clonotype was seen many times. The rearrangement uses TRBV27 and TRBJ1-2; D gene uncertain. This CDR3 comprises 14 residues. The V and J ends lost 3 bases and 5 bases respectively, with 13 bases between them. From germline, CDR1 is MNHEY and CDR2 SMNVEV (reference sequence). This CDR3 reads CASSFLTPGYGYTF. The CDR3 DNA sequence: TGTGCCAGCAGTTTCTTGACCCCGGGGTATGGCTACACCTTC.

This clonotype has a handful of counts. A much larger clone differs by one base, so this may be a read error. The chain has TRBV4-3 and TRBJ1-5; tentatively, D is TRBD1 (6 bases). Between the trimmed V and J ends, which lost 3 bases and 3 bases, there was a span of 15 bases. This CDR3 has 16 residues. Germline V gene lookup returns CDR1 LGHNA and CDR2 YSLEER. The CDR3 spells CASSQETGTDNQPQHF. The CDR3 coding sequence is TGCGCCAGCAGCCAGGAGACAGGCACGGACAATCAGCCCCAGCATTTT.

This clonotype was observed at least ten times. The chain employs TRBV5-1 and TRBJ2-7; no firm D call. The V end was cut by 2 bases, the J end by 2 bases, with 11 bases between. This CDR3 has 14 amino acids. Germline V lookup: CDR1 SGHRS, CDR2 YFSETQ. CDR3 DNA: TGCGCCAGCAGCTTTGGCGACGGAGCCTACGAGCAGTACTTC. Translation gives CASSFGDGAYEQYF.

Ten or more counts support this clonotype. The chain combines TRBV5-5 with TRBJ2-3; TRBD1 matches at 8 bases. The germline CDR1 and CDR2 sequences are SGHKS and YYEKEE (reference sequence). The trim removed 0 bases at V and 12 bases at J, leaving 3 bases unmatched. The CDR3 length is 12 residues. The chain's CDR3 is CASSLDRGKQYF. The CDR3 DNA reads TGTGCCAGCAGCTTGGACAGGGGGAAACAGTATTTT.

This clonotype has more than one count but fewer than ten. J is TRBJ2-3 and V is TRBV5-1; D is undetermined. Germline V gene data show CDR1 as SGHRS and CDR2 as YFSETQ. The germline V and J ends were trimmed by 0 bases and 0 bases, with 11 bases remaining between them. This CDR3 comprises 16 residues. CDR3 bases: TGCGCCAGCAGCTTGGCCCCCCGGCTGAGCACAGATACGCAGTATTTT. Its translation is CASSLAPRLSTDTQYF.

This clonotype occurred many times. This sequence joins TRBV20-1 and TRBJ2-3, with 7 bases matching TRBD1. Trimming at V came to 6 bases and at J to 2 bases, leaving 8 bases not matched to a gene. Germline CDR1 and CDR2: DFQATT and SNEGSKA (reference sequence). This CDR3 is 14 amino acids long. As DNA, the CDR3 is TGCAGTGCACCTAGGGGGCAGTCCACAGATACGCAGTATTTT. Protein product: CSAPRGQSTDTQYF.

This clonotype was seen repeatedly, ten times or more. The chain has TRBV28 and TRBJ2-3; 7 bases map to TRBD1. V shed 6 bases and J 5 bases; nucleotides not matched to a gene: 14. Per germline, CDR1 MDHEN and CDR2 SYDVKM. The CDR3 runs 16 residues. The CDR3 reads CASRPAYGTVGDTQYF. The CDR3 DNA follows: TGTGCCAGCAGACCGGCCTACGGGACAGTGGGAGATACGCAGTATTTT.

This clonotype showed up many times. The CDR3 spells CSATSTDGYTF. CDR3 coding DNA: TGCAGTGCTACATCGACAGATGGCTACACCTTC. This chain connects TRBV20-1 to TRBJ1-2; tentatively, D is TRBD1 (5 bases). The germline gives CDR1 DFQATT, CDR2 SNEGSKA (reference sequence). This CDR3 is built from 11 residues. The V gene lost 4 bases and the J gene lost 6 bases, with 9 bases spanning the gap.

There are many counts of this clonotype. The gene calls are TRBV12-3 or TRBV12-4 and TRBJ2-2, with D possibly being TRBD1 or TRBD2 (5 bases each). With 6 bases removed from V and 0 bases from J, the gap between germline ends came to 14 bases. The CDR3 runs 16 residues. CDR3 nucleotides: TGTGCCAGCAGCCGAAGGGACGGAACGAACACCGGGGAGCTGTTTTTT. As protein: CASSRRDGTNTGELFF.

This clonotype was detected many times. The gene calls are TRBV20-1 and TRBJ1-4; TRBD1 matches 7 bases. The CDR3 length is 17 residues. The J segment lost 0 bases and the V segment lost 3 bases, leaving 10 bases of the junction unmatched. The germline V gene encodes CDR1 DFQATT and CDR2 SNEGSKA (reference sequence). The CDR3 loop is CSASGGRGSSTNEKLFF. The CDR3 bases are TGCAGTGCTAGCGGCGGCAGGGGGTCTTCAACTAATGAAAAACTGTTTTTT.

The table lists this clonotype with many counts. The V gene is TRBV6-6, the J gene TRBJ2-5, with no clear D. The CDR3 covers 12 residues. Looked up from germline, CDR1 is MNHNY and CDR2 is SVGAGI (reference sequence). With 8 bases removed from V and 5 bases from J, the gap between germline ends came to 12 bases. CDR3 nucleotides: TGTGCCAGCGGAACAACCCTGGAGACCCAGTACTTC. Translation gives CASGTTLETQYF.

This clonotype was counted ten times or more. J is TRBJ1-5 and V is TRBV20-1; TRBD1 matches at 7 bases. With 0 bases clipped from V and 3 bases from J, the junction kept 2 bases outside the gene matches. The CDR3 extends over 14 amino acids. Germline loops: CDR1 DFQATT, CDR2 SNEGSKA (reference sequence). The CDR3 region is CSARDGTVNQPQHF. The CDR3, as DNA: TGCAGTGCTAGAGATGGGACAGTCAATCAGCCCCAGCATTTT.